This T cell receptor (beta chain) was documented in a study of T cells in Graves' hyperthyroidism and ophthalmopathy. Findings and limits, study-wide: Peripheral blood also featured most of the thyroid clonotypes expanded above 0.001.

This clonotype was recorded a few times. Its specificity is not known. Amplified regions were TCR beta CDR3 sequences from RNA transcripts. HTBI primers were used for first-round RT-PCR of the TCR CDR3. TCRdb called the multiplex PCR reads again in MiXCR, with one record for every CDR3 protein. The sample contains some 760,000 distinct CDR3 sequences, around 13% of which appear only once. This CDR3 has 11 amino acids. Per the germline V gene, CDR1 is SGHVS and CDR2 is FQNEAQ. V was pared by 0 bases and J by 14 bases, with 10 bases between. This clonotype was obtained from a woman aged 18-29 years with Graves' hyperthyroidism. Sequences were obtained from blood. This chain joins TRBV7-8 and TRBJ1-2; D ambiguous. CDR3 loop: CASSLAGAQTF. CDR3 in DNA: TGTGCCAGCAGCTTAGCAGGTGCCCAGACCTTC.